This T cell receptor beta chain was sequenced during a study of regulatory T cells in long-lasting Graves disease. Study information: Graves' patients, newly diagnosed, had taken antithyroid drugs under 3 months. Findings and caveats of the study: Those with persistent disease had in common more public clonotypes (more than 2,500) than new patients (966).

This clonotype has at least ten counts. Antigen: not known. Sample time point: newly diagnosed GD, antithyroid drugs for less than 3 months. The authors made the TCR library using RNA they extracted from PBMCs. Through Arm-PCR of CDR3 regions and iRepertoire HTBI primers, TCR beta libraries were built. One entry per CDR3 protein, called by TCRdb with MiXCR from the multiplex PCR reads. This sample has around 450,000 distinct CDR3 sequences; roughly 16% occur once, and the top ten carry more than 10%. The CDR3 contains 13 residues. V was clipped by 5 bases and J by 4 bases, with 11 bases between them. CDR1 is MDHEN and CDR2 is SYDVKM in the germline V gene. This sample also appeared in a second study, on T cells in Graves' hyperthyroidism and ophthalmopathy. That study adds: Absent ophthalmopathy progression within 18 months defined stable Graves' hyperthyroidism.

This TCR came from a man between 35 and 55 years old with Graves disease. The sample was peripheral blood mononuclear cells (PBMCs), taken at new diagnosis, from a patient treated with antithyroid drugs. The chain joins TRBV28 to TRBJ1-2; D gene ambiguous. The CDR3 reads CASSAPGFYGYTF. CDR3 nucleotide sequence: TGTGCCAGCAGTGCCCCGGGATTCTATGGCTACACCTTC.